Listed below are T cell receptor beta chains from one sample, sequenced in a study of OX40 agonist ivuxolimab in advanced cancers. Sequencing used immunoSEQ multiplex PCR; TCRdb keeps in-frame clones, though not all of them. The table shows 65,000 to 90,000 clones, with roughly 82% occurring only once. The material was CD4+ or CD8+ T cells sorted from blood, obtained in a trial of the OX40 agonist ivuxolimab. Source of these receptors: an adult with an advanced solid tumor such as melanoma, head and neck, liver or kidney cancer. The conserved cysteine and the conserved F or W are not part of the CDR3 here.

V gene	J gene	CDR3 length	CDR3 protein
TRBV19	TRBJ2-5	10	ASSMTGETQY
TRBV7-2	TRBJ2-5	13	ASSYAAGGPETQY
TRBV7-9	TRBJ2-5	15	ASSLPIGGVSQETQY
TRBV18	TRBJ2-7	13	ASSPVASGWDEQY
TRBV19	TRBJ2-5	12	ASSIARQTETQY
TRBV11-1	TRBJ2-5	11	ASSRDRGETQY
TRBV9	TRBJ1-1	14	ASSVDEGSMNTEAF
TRBV15	TRBJ1-4	14	ATSSVRTGAGEKLF
TRBV5-4	TRBJ2-7	16	ASSLGGTSWDSSYEQY
TRBV11-2	TRBJ2-7	14	ASSLPGLAVTYEQY
TRBV4-1	TRBJ2-1	13	ASSRDQSSYNEQF
TRBV6-5	TRBJ1-2	12	ASSYSTASYGYT
TRBV5-6	TRBJ1-2	13	ASSLWGYGAYGYT
TRBV18	TRBJ2-3	13	ASSLRTSGSQLEY
TRBV4-2	TRBJ2-5	12	ASSPGQMEETQY
TRBV11-3	TRBJ2-7	13	ASSRDLAGGDEQY
TRBV2	TRBJ2-3	11	ASSLRQPDTQY
TRBV28	TRBJ1-1	11	ASSMGRTGGAF
TRBV28	TRBJ2-7	12	ASRAGREANEQY
TRBV28	TRBJ2-5	11	ASSSGDQETQY
TRBV6-1	TRBJ2-1	13	ASSEESRGYNEQF
TRBV6-5	TRBJ1-1	12	ASRSPGLNTEAF
TRBV25-1	TRBJ2-4	12	ASGEQGAKNIQY
TRBV5-1	TRBJ2-3	12	ASSLSPRADTQY
TRBV28	TRBJ2-4	15	ASSLYGIAGKKNIQY
TRBV7-2	TRBJ2-3	12	ASSHSGRTDTQY
TRBV4-1	TRBJ1-2	13	ASSPGQGATYGYT
TRBV18	TRBJ1-1	12	ASSPGTGSTEAF